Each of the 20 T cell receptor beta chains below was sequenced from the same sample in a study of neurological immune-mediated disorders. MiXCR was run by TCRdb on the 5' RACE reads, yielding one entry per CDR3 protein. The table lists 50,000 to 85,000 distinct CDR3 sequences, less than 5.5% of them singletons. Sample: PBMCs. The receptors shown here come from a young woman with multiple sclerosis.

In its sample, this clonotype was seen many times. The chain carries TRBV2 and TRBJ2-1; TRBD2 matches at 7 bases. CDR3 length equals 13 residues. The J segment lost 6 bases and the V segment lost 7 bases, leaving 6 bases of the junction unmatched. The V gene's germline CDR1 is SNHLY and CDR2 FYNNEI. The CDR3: CASTGLVGNEQFF. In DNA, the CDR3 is TGTGCCAGCACTGGACTAGTGGGCAATGAGCAGTTCTTC.

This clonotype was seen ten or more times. The CDR3 sequence is CASSRDSRNYGYTF. The DNA of the CDR3 is TGTGCCAGCAGCCGGGACAGCCGTAACTATGGCTACACCTTC. V and J are TRBV3-1 and TRBJ1-2; 7 bases match TRBD1. This CDR3 region has 14 residues. The ends lost 4 bases at V and 1 base at J; junction bases unmatched: 3. The germline gives CDR1 LGHDT, CDR2 YNNKEL (reference sequence).

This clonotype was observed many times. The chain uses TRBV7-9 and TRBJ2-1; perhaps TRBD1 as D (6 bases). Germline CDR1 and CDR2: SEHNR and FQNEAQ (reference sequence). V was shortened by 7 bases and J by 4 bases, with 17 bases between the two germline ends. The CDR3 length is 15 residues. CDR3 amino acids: CASTSPWTEYNEQFF. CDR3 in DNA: TGTGCCAGCACCTCCCCCTGGACAGAGTACAATGAGCAGTTCTTC.

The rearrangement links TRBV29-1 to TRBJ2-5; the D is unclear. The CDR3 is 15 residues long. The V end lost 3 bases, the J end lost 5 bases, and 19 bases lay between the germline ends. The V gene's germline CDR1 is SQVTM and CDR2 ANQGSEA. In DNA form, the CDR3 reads TGCAGCGTTGAGGAGTTGTCTACCTCTGCTGAGACCCAGTACTTC. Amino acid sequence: CSVEELSTSAETQYF.

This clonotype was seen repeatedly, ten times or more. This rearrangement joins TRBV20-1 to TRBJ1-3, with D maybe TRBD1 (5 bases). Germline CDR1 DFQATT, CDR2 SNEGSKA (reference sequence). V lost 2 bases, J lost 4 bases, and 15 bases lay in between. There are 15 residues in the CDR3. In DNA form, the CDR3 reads TGCAGTGCTAGACAGGACACCCTCGTGGGAAACACCATATATTTT. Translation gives CSARQDTLVGNTIYF.

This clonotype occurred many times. This chain's CDR3 is CSADWDVETQYF. CDR3 bases: TGCAGTGCCGACTGGGATGTGGAGACCCAGTACTTC. This sequence joins TRBV20-1 and TRBJ2-5; D call uncertain. The germline V gene has CDR1 DFQATT and CDR2 SNEGSKA (reference sequence). The CDR3 extends over 12 amino acids. Trimming removed 6 bases at V and 5 bases at J, with 13 bases between.

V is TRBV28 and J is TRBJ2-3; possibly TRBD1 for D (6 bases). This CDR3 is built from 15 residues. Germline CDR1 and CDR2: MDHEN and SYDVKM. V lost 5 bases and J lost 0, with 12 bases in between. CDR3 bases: TGTGCCAGCAGTATCCGGGACACCAGCACAGATACGCAGTATTTT. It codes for CASSIRDTSTDTQYF.

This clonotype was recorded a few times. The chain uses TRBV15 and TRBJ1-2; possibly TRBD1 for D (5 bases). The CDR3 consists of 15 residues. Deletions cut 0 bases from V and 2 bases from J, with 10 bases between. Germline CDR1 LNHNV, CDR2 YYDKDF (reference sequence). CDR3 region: CATSRDRTTNYGYTF. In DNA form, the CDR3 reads TGTGCCACCAGCAGAGATCGGACAACCAACTATGGCTACACCTTC.

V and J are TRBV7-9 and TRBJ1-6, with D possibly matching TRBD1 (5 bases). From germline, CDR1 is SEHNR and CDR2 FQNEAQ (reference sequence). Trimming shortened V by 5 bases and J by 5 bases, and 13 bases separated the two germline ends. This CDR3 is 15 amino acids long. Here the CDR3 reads CASSLAGRDNSPLHF. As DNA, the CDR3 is TGTGCCAGCAGCCTTGCGGGCAGGGATAATTCACCCCTCCACTTT.

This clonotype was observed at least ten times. CDR3 DNA sequence: TGTGCCAGCAGTTACTCGTGGCCGATCTCCTACGAGCAGTACTTC. Amino acid sequence: CASSYSWPISYEQYF. The chain has TRBV6-2 or TRBV6-3 and TRBJ2-7, with D uncertain. This CDR3 contains 15 residues. V was cut by 0 bases and J by 0 bases, with 9 bases left in between. Germline CDR1 and CDR2: MNHEY and SVGEGT.

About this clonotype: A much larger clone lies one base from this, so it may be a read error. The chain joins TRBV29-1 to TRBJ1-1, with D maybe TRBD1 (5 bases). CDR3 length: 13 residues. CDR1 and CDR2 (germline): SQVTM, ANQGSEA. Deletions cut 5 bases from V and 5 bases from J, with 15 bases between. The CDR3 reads CSVMRKGRTEAFF. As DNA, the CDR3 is TGCAGCGTTATGAGAAAGGGGAGGACTGAAGCTTTCTTT.

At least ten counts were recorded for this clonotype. The chain's CDR3 is CASSLSGQGLVSYEQYF. As DNA, the CDR3 is TGTGCCAGCAGCTTATCCGGACAGGGGTTGGTTTCCTACGAGCAGTACTTC. The V call is TRBV7-2, the J call TRBJ2-7; 9 nucleotides line up with TRBD1. The CDR3 has 17 residues. Germline values: CDR1 SGHTA, CDR2 FQGNSA. V shed 2 bases and J 1 base; nucleotides not matched to a gene: 9. The complete variable domain, with remaining parts taken from reference TRBV7-2 and TRBJ2-7, reads GAGVSQSPSNKVTEKGKDVELRCDPISGHTALYWYRQSLGQGLEFLIYFQGNSAPDKSGLPSDRFSAERTGGSVSTLTIQRTQQEDSAVYLCASSLSGQGLVSYEQYFGPGTRLTVT.

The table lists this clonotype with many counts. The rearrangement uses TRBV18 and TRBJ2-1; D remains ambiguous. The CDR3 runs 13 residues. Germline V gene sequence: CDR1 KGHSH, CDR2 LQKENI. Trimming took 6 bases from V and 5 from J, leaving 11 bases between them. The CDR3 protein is CASSTTPNNEQFF. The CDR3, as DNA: TGTGCCAGCTCTACCACCCCTAACAATGAGCAGTTCTTC.

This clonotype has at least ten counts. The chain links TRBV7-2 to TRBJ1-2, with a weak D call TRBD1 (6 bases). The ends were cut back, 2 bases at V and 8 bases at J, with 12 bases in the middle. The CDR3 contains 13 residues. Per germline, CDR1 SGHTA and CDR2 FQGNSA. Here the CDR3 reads CASSLTGTGGYTF. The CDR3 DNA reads TGTGCCAGCAGCTTAACAGGGACTGGGGGCTACACCTTC.

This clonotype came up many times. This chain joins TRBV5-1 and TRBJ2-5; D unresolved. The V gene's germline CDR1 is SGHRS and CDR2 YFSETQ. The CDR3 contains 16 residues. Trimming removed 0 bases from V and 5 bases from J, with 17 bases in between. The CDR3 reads CASSLVFGVYQETQYF. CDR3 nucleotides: TGCGCCAGCAGCTTGGTCTTTGGGGTATATCAGGAGACCCAGTACTTC. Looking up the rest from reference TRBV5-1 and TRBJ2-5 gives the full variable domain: KAGVTQTPRYLIKTRGQQVTLSCSPISGHRSVSWYQQTPGQGLQFLFEYFSETQRNKGNFPGRFSGRQFSNSRSEMNVSTLELGDSALYLCASSLVFGVYQETQYFGPGTRLLVL.

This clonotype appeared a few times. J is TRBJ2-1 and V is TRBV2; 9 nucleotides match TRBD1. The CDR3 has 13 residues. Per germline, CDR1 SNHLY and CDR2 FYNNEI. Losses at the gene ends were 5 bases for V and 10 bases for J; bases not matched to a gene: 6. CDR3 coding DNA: TGTGCCAGCAGTCCTACAGGGGGCAGGGAGCAGTTCTTC. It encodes CASSPTGGREQFF.

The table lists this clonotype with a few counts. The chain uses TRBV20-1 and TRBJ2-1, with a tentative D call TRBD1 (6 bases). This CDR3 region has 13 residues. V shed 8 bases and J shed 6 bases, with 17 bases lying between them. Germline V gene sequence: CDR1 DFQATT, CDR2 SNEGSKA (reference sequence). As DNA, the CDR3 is TGCAGTCCCGGACAGCCCTTGGGCAATGAGCAGTTCTTC. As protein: CSPGQPLGNEQFF.

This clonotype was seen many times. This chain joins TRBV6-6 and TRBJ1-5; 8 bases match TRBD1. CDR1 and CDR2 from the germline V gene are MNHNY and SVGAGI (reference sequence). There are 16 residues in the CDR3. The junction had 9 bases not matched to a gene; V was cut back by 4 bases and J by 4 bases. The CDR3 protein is CASSSSGTGVNQPQHF. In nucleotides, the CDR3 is TGTGCCAGCAGTTCCTCCGGGACAGGCGTTAATCAGCCCCAGCATTTT.

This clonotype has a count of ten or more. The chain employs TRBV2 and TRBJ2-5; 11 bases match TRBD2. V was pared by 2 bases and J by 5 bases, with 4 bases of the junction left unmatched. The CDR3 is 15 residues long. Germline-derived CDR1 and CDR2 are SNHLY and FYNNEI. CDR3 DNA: TGTGCCAGCAGTGAATCGGCTAGCGGGGGGGAGACCCAGTACTTC. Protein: CASSESASGGETQYF. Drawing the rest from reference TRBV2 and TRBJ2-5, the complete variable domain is EPEVTQTPSHQVTQMGQEVILRCVPISNHLYFYWYRQILGQKVEFLVSFYNNEISEKSEIFDDQFSVERPDGSNFTLKIRSTKLEDSAMYFCASSESASGGETQYFGPGTRLLVL.

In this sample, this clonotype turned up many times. The CDR3 region has the DNA TGTGCCAGCAGTTTTGGGGGGAGCCTGAACACTGAAGCTTTCTTT. Its translation is CASSFGGSLNTEAFF. The J gene is TRBJ1-1, the V gene TRBV12-3 or TRBV12-4, with D possibly being TRBD1 (5 bases). CDR3 size: 15 residues. V was shortened by 3 bases and J by 0 bases, with 11 bases between the two germline ends.